One and the same sample provided the 22 T cell receptor beta chains below, sequenced in a study of T cell changes during pregnancy in multiple sclerosis. Profiling relied on immunoSEQ multiplex PCR, and the TCRdb table lists in-frame clones only, not all of them. The data show fewer than 25,000 clones, with around 89% seen just once and around 7% held by the top ten. The specimen comprised CD8+ T cells from peripheral blood mononuclear cells, sampled in the first trimester of pregnancy. These receptors originate from a female donor with multiple sclerosis, enrolled in a pregnancy study.

The chain is built from TRBV29-1 and TRBJ1-1; D may be TRBD1 (6 bases). V was shortened by 6 bases and J by 5 bases, with 16 bases between the two germline ends. This CDR3 comprises 13 residues. Germline CDR1 reads SQVTM; CDR2 reads ANQGSEA. DNA for the CDR3: TGCAGCGTCACCAGGGGAGAGGGGACTGAAGCTTTCTTT. As protein: CSVTRGEGTEAFF.

This chain connects TRBV6-4 to TRBJ1-5, with TRBD1 matching over 7 bases. CDR1 and CDR2 from the germline V gene are MRHNA and SNTAGT. The CDR3 is 17 amino acids. The J segment lost 2 bases and the V segment lost 2 bases, leaving 9 bases of the junction unmatched. The CDR3 loop reads CASSDPGGGKGNQPQHF. Here the CDR3 DNA reads TGTGCCAGCAGTGACCCCGGAGGGGGCAAAGGCAATCAGCCCCAGCATTTT.

This chain links TRBV28 with TRBJ2-5, with TRBD2 identical over 7 bases. Unmatched junction bases numbered 10, after V lost 3 bases and J lost 3 bases. Germline V gene lookup returns CDR1 MDHEN and CDR2 SYDVKM. This CDR3 spans 16 amino acids. The CDR3 loop reads CASSFPETSFEETQYF. DNA of the CDR3: TGTGCCAGCAGTTTTCCAGAGACTAGCTTTGAAGAGACCCAGTACTTC.

J is TRBJ2-1 and V is TRBV28, with 8 nucleotides matching TRBD2. The CDR3 has 18 residues. Germline loops: CDR1 MDHEN, CDR2 SYDVKM. The V and J ends lost 5 bases and 10 bases, in that order; junction bases with no gene match: 22. The CDR3 nucleotides read TGTGCCAGCAGTCCTGTCGGGGGGGGGCCGAAAGCAACAAAGGAGCAGTTCTTC. Its protein is CASSPVGGGPKATKEQFF.

The chain links TRBV5-5 to TRBJ1-5; TRBD1 might be the D (5 bases). The length of the CDR3 is 17 residues. The germline V and J ends were trimmed by 1 base and 5 bases, with 19 bases remaining between them. Germline CDR1 reads SGHKS; CDR2 reads YYEKEE (reference sequence). CDR3: CASSLYSPQGAYQPQHF. The CDR3 coding sequence is TGTGCCAGCAGCTTGTACAGCCCCCAAGGGGCCTATCAGCCCCAGCATTTT. Supplemented by reference TRBV5-5 and TRBJ1-5, the full variable domain reads DAGVTQSPTHLIKTRGQQVTLRCSPISGHKSVSWYQQVLGQGPQFIFQYYEKEERGRGNFPDRFSARQFPNYSSELNVNALLLGDSALYLCASSLYSPQGAYQPQHFGDGTRLSIL.

Only one count was recorded for this clone. The chain carries TRBV4-2 and TRBJ2-3, with 7 bases that match TRBD1. There are 17 residues in the CDR3. The ends lost 4 bases at V and 1 base at J; junction bases unmatched: 11. Germline CDR1 LGHNA, CDR2 YNFKEQ. The CDR3 DNA reads as TGTGCCAGCAGCCCCCAGGCGACCGGGACAGGCACAGATACGCAGTATTTT. It translates to CASSPQATGTGTDTQYF.

The V and J genes are TRBV29-1 and TRBJ1-1; no definite D call. Per the germline V gene, CDR1 is SQVTM and CDR2 is ANQGSEA. V dropped 1 base and J dropped 6 bases, with 9 bases sitting between them. The CDR3 is 12 residues long. CDR3 protein: CSVEAAGPEAFF. The CDR3, as DNA: TGCAGCGTTGAAGCAGCTGGGCCTGAAGCTTTCTTT.

The J gene is TRBJ2-6, the V gene TRBV14, with TRBD2 as a possible D gene (5 bases). Trimming left V 3 bases short and J 0 bases short, with 6 bases between. The germline V gene encodes CDR1 SGHDN and CDR2 FVKESK. The CDR3 runs to 15 residues. The CDR3 protein is CASSHDYSGANVLTF. DNA for the CDR3: TGTGCCAGCAGCCACGACTACTCTGGGGCCAACGTCCTGACTTTC.

This clone occurred a few times. The V gene is TRBV10-1, the J gene TRBJ1-2, with D unclear. The V and J ends lost 6 bases and 2 bases respectively, with 4 bases between them. The length of the CDR3 is 11 residues. Germline values: CDR1 WNHNN, CDR2 SYGVQD (reference sequence). The CDR3 region has the DNA TGCGCCAGCAGCAGAAACTATGGCTACACCTTC. Protein product: CASSRNYGYTF.

The CDR3 coding sequence is TGTGCCAGCAGCCGTGGACCCGGGGGAGAGGTGCAGTTCTTC. It specifies CASSRGPGGEVQFF. The chain employs TRBV7-6 and TRBJ2-1, with TRBD2 as a possible D gene (6 bases). CDR1 and CDR2 from the germline V gene are SGHVS and FNYEAQ. The CDR3 loop spans 14 amino acids. Trimming cost V 5 bases and J 12 bases, with 20 bases left between them.

The chain uses TRBV29-1 and TRBJ1-2, with a possible D match to TRBD1 (5 bases). The CDR3 has 13 amino acids. Deletions cut 2 bases from V and 3 bases from J, with 10 bases between. Germline V CDR1 and CDR2: SQVTM, ANQGSEA. DNA for the CDR3: TGCAGCGTTGAATTAAGGGGCGACTATGGCTACACCTTC. Translation gives CSVELRGDYGYTF.

The rearrangement joins TRBV7-8 to TRBJ2-7; D remains unclear. CDR1 is SGHVS and CDR2 is FQNEAQ in the germline V gene. This CDR3 has 16 amino acids. Trimming removed 1 base at V and 0 bases at J, with 13 bases between. Here the CDR3 reads CASSLVEPRNSYEQYF. In DNA, the CDR3 is TGTGCCAGCAGCTTAGTTGAACCCAGGAACTCCTACGAGCAGTACTTC.

This clone showed up just once. This chain links TRBV27 with TRBJ2-3, with 9 bases that match TRBD2. After removal of 5 bases from V and 2 bases from J, the junction contained 8 bases not matched to a gene. Germline V gene lookup returns CDR1 MNHEY and CDR2 SMNVEV (reference sequence). The CDR3 contains 16 residues. This CDR3 is CASSDRLAEFTDTQYF. The CDR3 DNA sequence: TGTGCCAGCAGTGATAGACTAGCGGAATTCACAGATACGCAGTATTTT.

This CDR3 reads CASSFGTSGFENTGELFF. Here the CDR3 DNA reads TGTGCCAGCAGTTTCGGGACTAGCGGGTTTGAGAACACCGGGGAGCTGTTTTTT. The rearrangement joins TRBV28 to TRBJ2-2; TRBD2 aligns across 12 bases. This CDR3 has 18 residues. The germline CDR1 and CDR2 sequences are MDHEN and SYDVKM. Germline trimming cut 3 bases from V and 1 base from J; bases unmatched to any gene: 6.

For the CDR3, the DNA is TGTGCCAGCAGCCAGGTGAAGAGGAGGGTGGACACCGGGGAGCTGTTTTTT. Protein product: CASSQVKRRVDTGELFF. The chain carries TRBV4-2 and TRBJ2-2; TRBD2 is a possible D gene (6 bases). This CDR3 spans 17 amino acids. Germline V CDR1 and CDR2: LGHNA, YNFKEQ. The V gene lost 3 bases and the J gene lost 3 bases, with 17 bases spanning the gap.

This chain uses TRBV5-6 with TRBJ2-2; 9 bases are a match to TRBD2. J lost 5 bases, V lost 0 bases, and 5 bases had no gene match. The germline V gene encodes CDR1 SGHDT and CDR2 YYEEEE. CDR3 length: 16 amino acids. Here the CDR3 reads CASSLGLAGATGELFF. The CDR3 nucleotides read TGTGCCAGCAGCTTGGGTTTAGCGGGAGCTACCGGGGAGCTGTTTTTT.

The chain joins TRBV25-1 to TRBJ2-1, with D perhaps matching TRBD2 (5 bases). Trimming removed 3 bases from V and 8 bases from J, with 11 bases in between. Germline V gene sequence: CDR1 MGHDK, CDR2 SYGVNS. The CDR3 consists of 13 residues. CDR3 loop: CASSDLDGDEQFF. The CDR3 coding sequence is TGTGCCAGCAGTGATTTGGACGGGGATGAGCAGTTCTTC.

This sequence joins TRBV9 and TRBJ2-7, with D perhaps matching TRBD2 (6 bases). CDR3 size: 15 residues. The germline CDR1 and CDR2 sequences are SGDLS and YYNGEE. Trimming removed 0 bases at V and 4 bases at J, with 14 bases between. The CDR3 reads CASSVAGASAYEQYF. The CDR3 DNA follows: TGTGCCAGCAGCGTAGCTGGGGCTAGCGCTTACGAGCAGTACTTC.

V gene TRBV7-6 combines with J gene TRBJ2-2, with 7 bases aligning to TRBD1. The CDR3 has 16 amino acids. Germline V CDR1 and CDR2: SGHVS, FNYEAQ. The V gene end was trimmed by 1 base and the J gene end by 6 bases; junction bases not matched to a gene: 8. The CDR3 loop reads CASSLGRTGPAGELFF. The CDR3, as DNA: TGTGCCAGCAGCTTAGGGCGGACAGGTCCTGCCGGGGAGCTGTTTTTT.

As DNA, the CDR3 is TGTGCCAGCAGCTGGGTATGGGGACAATCTACGACGGGCTACACCTTC. Translation gives CASSWVWGQSTTGYTF. The chain employs TRBV28 and TRBJ1-2, with D possibly TRBD1 on 6 matching bases. CDR3 length: 16 amino acids. The V end lost 6 bases, the J end lost 8 bases, and 25 bases lay between the germline ends. Germline CDR1 reads MDHEN; CDR2 reads SYDVKM.

The rearrangement uses TRBV11-3 and TRBJ1-1; the match to TRBD1 covers 7 bases. The CDR3 has 16 amino acids. J lost 3 bases, V lost 5 bases, and 12 bases had no gene match. Per germline, CDR1 SGHNT and CDR2 YENEEA. Here the CDR3 DNA reads TGTGCCAGCAGCGCCCGGACAGGAGGAGGGGACACTGAAGCTTTCTTT. Translated: CASSARTGGGDTEAFF. The full variable domain, its missing parts supplied by reference TRBV11-3 and TRBJ1-1, is EAGVVQSPRYKIIEKKQPVAFWCNPISGHNTLYWYLQNLGQGPELLIRYENEEAVDDSQLPKDRFSAERLKGVDSTLKIQPAELGDSAVYLCASSARTGGGDTEAFFGQGTRLTVV.

CDR3 region: CASREEGGRAGNEQFF. CDR3 sequence (DNA): TGTGCCAGCAGAGAGGAGGGCGGGAGGGCCGGGAATGAGCAGTTCTTC. This rearrangement joins TRBV7-3 to TRBJ2-1, with TRBD2 identical over 9 bases. This CDR3 is built from 16 residues. Per germline, CDR1 SGHTA and CDR2 FQGTGA. Germline trimming cut 6 bases from V and 7 bases from J; bases unmatched to any gene: 13.